The subject of this entry is one T cell receptor beta chain. Trimming took off 8 bases at V and 6 bases at J, with 10 bases between the two ends. CDR1 is MDHEN, CDR2 SYDVKM, per germline. This CDR3 region has 11 residues. This sample stems from a study of blood T cell repertoires in COVID-19. Study at large: COVID-19 samples from acute and convalescent phases originated in the United States, Italy and Spain. The analysed material was cDNA or gDNA that came from T cells, B-cell-depleted T cells, or PBMCs.

Original data processing: The assay estimated nucleated cells by amplifying reference gene primers. The protocol was immunoSEQ multiplex PCR, while the TCRdb copy is restricted to in-frame clones and leaves out a portion. The V and J calls and clone size come from that table; D and trimming were worked out from the DNA. This table has about 150,000 clones, about 80% appearing once. The sample taken for sequencing was peripheral blood. The clonotype comes from an older woman with acute or convalescent COVID-19. V gene TRBV28 combines with J gene TRBJ1-2; D is undetermined. The CDR3: CASARGNGYTF. As DNA, the CDR3 is TGTGCCAGCGCCCGCGGGAATGGCTACACCTTC.